This TCR beta chain was found in a study of cytomegalovirus exposure and HLA in healthy donors. The donors were in the roughly 120-subject validation cohort; that cohort was separate from the roughly 680-subject first cohort. This CDR3 comprises 14 residues. Per the germline V gene, CDR1 is SEHNR and CDR2 is FQNEAQ (reference sequence). V dropped 1 base and J dropped 5 bases, with 11 bases sitting between them. Method: immunoSEQ multiplex PCR; TCRdb's copy keeps in-frame clones and lacks some. The sample records 150,000 to 200,000 clones, roughly 82% being singletons. This sequence was found in a young woman in good health and CMV-seronegative. The specimen sequenced was PBMCs. This sequence joins TRBV7-9 and TRBJ1-1; D remains ambiguous. The CDR3 bases are TGTGCCAGCAGCTTAGTATCCCCGGGAACTGAAGCTTTCTTT. It codes for CASSLVSPGTEAFF. The variable domain in full, completed from reference TRBV7-9 and TRBJ1-1, reads DTGVSQNPRHKITKRGQNVTFRCDPISEHNRLYWYRQTLGQGPEFLTYFQNEAQLEKSRLLSDRFSAERPKGSFSTLEIQRTEQGDSAMYLCASSLVSPGTEAFFGQGTRLTVV.